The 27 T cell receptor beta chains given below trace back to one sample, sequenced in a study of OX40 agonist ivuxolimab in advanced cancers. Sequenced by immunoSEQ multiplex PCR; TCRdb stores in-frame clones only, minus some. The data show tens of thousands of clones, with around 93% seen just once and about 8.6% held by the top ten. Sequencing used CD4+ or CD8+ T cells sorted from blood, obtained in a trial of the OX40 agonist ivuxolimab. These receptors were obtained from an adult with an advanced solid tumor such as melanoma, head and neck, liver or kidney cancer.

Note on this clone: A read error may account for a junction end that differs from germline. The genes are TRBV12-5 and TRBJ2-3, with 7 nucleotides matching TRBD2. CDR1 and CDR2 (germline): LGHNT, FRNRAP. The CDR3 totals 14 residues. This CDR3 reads CASGLGGRTDTQYF. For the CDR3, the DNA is TGTGCTAGTGGCTTGGGGGGGAGAACAGATACGCAGTATTTT.

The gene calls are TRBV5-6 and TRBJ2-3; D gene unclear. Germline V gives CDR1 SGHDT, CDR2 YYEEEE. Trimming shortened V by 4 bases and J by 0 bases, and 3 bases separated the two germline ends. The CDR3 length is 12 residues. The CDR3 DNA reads TGTGCCAGCAGCCCTAGCACAGATACGCAGTATTTT. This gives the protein CASSPSTDTQYF.

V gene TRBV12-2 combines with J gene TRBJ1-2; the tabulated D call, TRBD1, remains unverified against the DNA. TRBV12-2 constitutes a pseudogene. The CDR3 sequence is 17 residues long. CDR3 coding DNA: TGTGCAAGTCGCTTCTCCGGGACAGGGGGCGAAAGCTATGGCTACACCTTC. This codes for CASRFSGTGGESYGYTF.

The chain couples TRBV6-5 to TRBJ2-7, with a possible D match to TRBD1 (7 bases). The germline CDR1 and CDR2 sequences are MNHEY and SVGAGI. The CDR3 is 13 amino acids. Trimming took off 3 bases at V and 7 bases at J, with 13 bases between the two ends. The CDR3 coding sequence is TGTGCCAGCAGTTATGACAGGGACTGGGAGCAGTACTTC. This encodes CASSYDRDWEQYF.

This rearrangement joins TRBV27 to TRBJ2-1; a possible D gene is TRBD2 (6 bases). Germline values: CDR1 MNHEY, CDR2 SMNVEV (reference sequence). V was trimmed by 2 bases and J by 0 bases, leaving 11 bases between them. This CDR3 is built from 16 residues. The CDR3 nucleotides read TGTGCCAGCAGTTTAGGGACTTCCAGCTCCTACAATGAGCAGTTCTTC. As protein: CASSLGTSSSYNEQFF.

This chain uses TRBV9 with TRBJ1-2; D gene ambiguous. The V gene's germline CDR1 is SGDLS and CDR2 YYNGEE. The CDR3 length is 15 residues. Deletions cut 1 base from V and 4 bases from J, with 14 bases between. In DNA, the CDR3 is TGTGCCAGCAGCGTACCTAAGGACGGTCGCTATGGCTACACCTTC. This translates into CASSVPKDGRYGYTF. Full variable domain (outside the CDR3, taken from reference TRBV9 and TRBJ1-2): DSGVTQTPKHLITATGQRVTLRCSPRSGDLSVYWYQQSLDQGLQFLIQYYNGEERAKGNILERFSAQQFPDLHSELNLSSLELGDSALYFCASSVPKDGRYGYTFGSGTRLTVV.

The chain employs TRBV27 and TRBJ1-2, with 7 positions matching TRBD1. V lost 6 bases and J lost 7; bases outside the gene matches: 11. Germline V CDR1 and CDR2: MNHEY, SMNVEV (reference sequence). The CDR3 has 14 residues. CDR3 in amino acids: CASRTSQGPFGYTF. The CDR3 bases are TGTGCCAGCAGGACCTCACAGGGGCCTTTTGGCTACACCTTC.

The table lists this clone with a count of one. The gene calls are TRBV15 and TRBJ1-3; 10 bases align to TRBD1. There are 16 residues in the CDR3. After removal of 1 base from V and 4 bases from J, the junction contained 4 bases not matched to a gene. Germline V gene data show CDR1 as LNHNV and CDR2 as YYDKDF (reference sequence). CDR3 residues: CATSRGGQGQGNTIYF. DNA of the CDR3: TGTGCCACCAGCAGAGGGGGACAGGGGCAAGGAAACACCATATATTTT. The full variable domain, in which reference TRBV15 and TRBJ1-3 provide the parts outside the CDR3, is DAMVIQNPRYQVTQFGKPVTLSCSQTLNHNVMYWYQQKSSQAPKLLFHYYDKDFNNEADTPDNFQSRRPNTSFCFLDIRSPGLGDTAMYLCATSRGGQGQGNTIYFGEGSWLTVV.

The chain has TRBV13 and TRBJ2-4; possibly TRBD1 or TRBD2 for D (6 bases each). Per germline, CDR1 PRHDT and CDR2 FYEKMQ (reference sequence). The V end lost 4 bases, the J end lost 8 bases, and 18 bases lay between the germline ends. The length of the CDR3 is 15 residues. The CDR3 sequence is CASSSVREQGYIQYF. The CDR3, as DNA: TGTGCCAGCAGCTCCGTGCGGGAACAGGGATACATTCAGTACTTC.

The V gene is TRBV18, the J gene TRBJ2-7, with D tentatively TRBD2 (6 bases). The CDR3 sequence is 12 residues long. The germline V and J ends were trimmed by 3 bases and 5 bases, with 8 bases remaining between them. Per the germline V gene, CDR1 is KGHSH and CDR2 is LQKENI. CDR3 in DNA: TGTGCCAGCTCACCCTCGGGGGACGAGCAGTACTTC. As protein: CASSPSGDEQYF.

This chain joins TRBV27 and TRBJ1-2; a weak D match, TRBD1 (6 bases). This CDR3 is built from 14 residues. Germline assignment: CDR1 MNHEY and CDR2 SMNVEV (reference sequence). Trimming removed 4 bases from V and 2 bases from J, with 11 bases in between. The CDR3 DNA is TGTGCCAGCAGTTCGGACGGACAGAACTATGGCTACACCTTC. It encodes CASSSDGQNYGYTF.

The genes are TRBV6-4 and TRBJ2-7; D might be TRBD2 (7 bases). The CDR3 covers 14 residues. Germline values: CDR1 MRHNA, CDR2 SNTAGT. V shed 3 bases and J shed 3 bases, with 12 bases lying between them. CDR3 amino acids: CASSEGGADYEQYF. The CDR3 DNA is TGTGCCAGCAGTGAAGGGGGGGCCGACTACGAGCAGTACTTC.

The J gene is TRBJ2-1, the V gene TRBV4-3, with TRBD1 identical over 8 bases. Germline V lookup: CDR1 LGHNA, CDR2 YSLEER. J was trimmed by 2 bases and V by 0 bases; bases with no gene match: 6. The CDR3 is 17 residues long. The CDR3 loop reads CASSQDWAGGAYNEQFF. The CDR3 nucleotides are TGCGCCAGCAGCCAAGATTGGGCAGGGGGCGCCTACAATGAGCAGTTCTTC.

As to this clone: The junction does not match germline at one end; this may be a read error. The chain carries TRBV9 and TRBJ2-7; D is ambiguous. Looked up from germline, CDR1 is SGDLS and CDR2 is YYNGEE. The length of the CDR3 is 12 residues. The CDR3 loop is CASSALSDEQYF. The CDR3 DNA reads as TGTGCCAGCAGCGCCCTCTCCGACGAGCAGTACTTC.

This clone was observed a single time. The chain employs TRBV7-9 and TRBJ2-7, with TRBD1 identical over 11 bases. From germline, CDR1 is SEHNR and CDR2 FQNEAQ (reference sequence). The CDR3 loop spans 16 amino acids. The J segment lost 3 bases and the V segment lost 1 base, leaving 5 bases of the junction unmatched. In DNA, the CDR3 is TGTGCCAGCAGCTTAGGCTTCGGGACAGGGGGCTACGAGCAGTACTTC. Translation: CASSLGFGTGGYEQYF.

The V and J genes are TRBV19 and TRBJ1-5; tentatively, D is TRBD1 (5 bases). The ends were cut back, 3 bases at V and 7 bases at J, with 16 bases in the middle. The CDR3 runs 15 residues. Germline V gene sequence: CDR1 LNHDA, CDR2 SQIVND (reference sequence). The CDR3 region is CASSIPTRDRQPQHF. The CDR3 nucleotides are TGTGCCAGTAGTATCCCCACCAGGGATCGCCAGCCCCAGCATTTT.

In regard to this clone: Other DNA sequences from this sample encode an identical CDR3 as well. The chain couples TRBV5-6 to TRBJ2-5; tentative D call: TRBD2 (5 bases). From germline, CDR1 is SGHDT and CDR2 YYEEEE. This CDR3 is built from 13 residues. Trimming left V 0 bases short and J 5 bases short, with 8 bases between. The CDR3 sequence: CASSLALEETQYF. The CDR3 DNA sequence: TGTGCCAGCAGCTTGGCACTAGAGGAGACCCAGTACTTC.

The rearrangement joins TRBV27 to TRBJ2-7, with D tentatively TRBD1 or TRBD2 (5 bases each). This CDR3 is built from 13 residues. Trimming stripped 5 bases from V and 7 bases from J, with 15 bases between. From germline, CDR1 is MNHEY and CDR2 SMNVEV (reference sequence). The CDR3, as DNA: TGTGCCAGCAGTCAGGGATCGGGGTGGGAGCAGTACTTC. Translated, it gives CASSQGSGWEQYF.

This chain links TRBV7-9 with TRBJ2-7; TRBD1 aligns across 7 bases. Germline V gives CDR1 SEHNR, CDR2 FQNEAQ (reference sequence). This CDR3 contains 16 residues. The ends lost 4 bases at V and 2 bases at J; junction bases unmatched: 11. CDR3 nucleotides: TGTGCCAGCAGCTCCGTTGACAGGGAATTTCCCTACGAGCAGTACTTC. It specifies CASSSVDREFPYEQYF.

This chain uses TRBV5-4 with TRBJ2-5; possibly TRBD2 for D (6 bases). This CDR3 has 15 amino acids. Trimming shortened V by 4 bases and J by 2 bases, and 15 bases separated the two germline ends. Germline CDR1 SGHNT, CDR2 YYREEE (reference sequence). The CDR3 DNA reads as TGTGCCAGCAGCCAAGCTACCGGGACTCAAGAGACCCAGTACTTC. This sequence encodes CASSQATGTQETQYF.

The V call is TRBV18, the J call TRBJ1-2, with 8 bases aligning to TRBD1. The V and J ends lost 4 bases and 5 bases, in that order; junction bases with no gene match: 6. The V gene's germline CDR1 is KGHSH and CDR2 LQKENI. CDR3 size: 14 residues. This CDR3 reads CASSQGQAIYGYTF. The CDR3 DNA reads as TGTGCCAGCTCACAGGGACAGGCCATATATGGCTACACCTTC.

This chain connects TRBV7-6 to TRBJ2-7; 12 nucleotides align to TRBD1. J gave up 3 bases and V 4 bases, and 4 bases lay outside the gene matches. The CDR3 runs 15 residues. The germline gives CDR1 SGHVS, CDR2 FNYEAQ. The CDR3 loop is CASSSWDRGLYEQYF. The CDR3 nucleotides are TGTGCCAGCAGCTCTTGGGACAGGGGGCTCTACGAGCAGTACTTC.

The CDR3, as DNA: TGTGCCAGCAGTTCCTATAGCGGGGGGGCTTACAATGAGCAGTTCTTC. Translated, it gives CASSSYSGGAYNEQFF. The V gene is TRBV6-5, the J gene TRBJ2-1, with 11 bases matching TRBD2. The germline V gene has CDR1 MNHEY and CDR2 SVGAGI. The CDR3 covers 16 residues. The junction had 6 bases not matched to a gene; V was cut back by 4 bases and J by 4 bases.

The CDR3 nucleotides read TGTGCCAGCAGTTACGGACAGAACGTATACAATGAGCAGTTCTTC. Translating gives CASSYGQNVYNEQFF. The gene calls are TRBV6-6 and TRBJ2-1; possible D gene TRBD1, 6 bases. The CDR3 totals 15 residues. V lost 2 bases to trimming and J lost 4 bases, with 12 bases between them. Per the germline V gene, CDR1 is MNHNY and CDR2 is SVGAGI (reference sequence).

The CDR3: CASSGEGRGIYEQYF. The CDR3 DNA is TGTGCCAGCAGCGGCGAAGGGCGGGGGATCTACGAGCAGTACTTC. The rearrangement uses TRBV7-9 and TRBJ2-7; 7 bases line up with TRBD2. The CDR3 is 15 amino acids. Losses at the gene ends were 5 bases for V and 3 bases for J; bases not matched to a gene: 10. Germline V gene data show CDR1 as SEHNR and CDR2 as FQNEAQ (reference sequence). Full variable domain (outside the CDR3, taken from reference TRBV7-9 and TRBJ2-7): DTGVSQNPRHKITKRGQNVTFRCDPISEHNRLYWYRQTLGQGPEFLTYFQNEAQLEKSRLLSDRFSAERPKGSFSTLEIQRTEQGDSAMYLCASSGEGRGIYEQYFGPGTRLTVT.

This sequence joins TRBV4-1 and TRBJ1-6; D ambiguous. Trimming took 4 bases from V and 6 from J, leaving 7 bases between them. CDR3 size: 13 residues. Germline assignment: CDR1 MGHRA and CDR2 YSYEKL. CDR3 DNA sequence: TGCGCCAGCAGCCTAGACCGTAATTCACCCCTCCACTTT. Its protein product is CASSLDRNSPLHF.

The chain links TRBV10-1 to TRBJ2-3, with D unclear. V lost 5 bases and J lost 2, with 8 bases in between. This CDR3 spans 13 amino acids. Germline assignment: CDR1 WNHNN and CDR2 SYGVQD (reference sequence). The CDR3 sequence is CASSYLPTDTQYF. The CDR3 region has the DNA TGCGCCAGCAGTTATCTTCCCACAGATACGCAGTATTTT.